This record looks at one T cell receptor (beta chain) sequence and its context. The data were obtained in a study of glioma-infiltrating T cells after dendritic cell vaccination. Only in-frame clones appear in the TCRdb table, and some are missing; sequencing was by immunoSEQ multiplex PCR. The data show about 38,000 clones, about 80% seen once. Losses at the gene ends were 5 bases for V and 1 base for J; bases not matched to a gene: 5. Germline V gene data show CDR1 as PRHDT and CDR2 as FYEKMQ (reference sequence). This CDR3 comprises 16 residues. Specimen: blood, collected before dendritic cell vaccination. The TCR sequence derives from a human donor with glioblastoma. The rearrangement uses TRBV13 and TRBJ2-6, with 7 positions matching TRBD1. The DNA of the CDR3 is TGTGCCAGCAGCCCTCGACAGGGATCTGGGGCCAACGTCCTGACTTTC. Its protein product is CASSPRQGSGANVLTF.